Listed here is a single TCR beta chain. The sample belongs to a study of CD8 T cells in Susac syndrome. There are 12 residues in the CDR3. V lost 4 bases to trimming and J lost 3 bases, with 6 bases between them. CDR1 is DFQATT and CDR2 is SNEGSKA in the germline V gene (reference sequence). cDNA came from about 0.5 to 1 ug RNA primed by random hexamers. TCRdb itself ran the immunoSEQ multiplex PCR reads through MiXCR, one entry per CDR3 protein. The table has about 150,000 distinct CDR3 sequences, 85% to 95% seen once. The J gene is TRBJ2-2, the V gene TRBV20-1; D gene uncertain. The sample was CD8+ T cells from PBMCs. This sequence originates from a human donor with multiple sclerosis. The CDR3 nucleotides are TGCAGTGCTATCGATGACACCGGGGAGCTGTTTTTT. This encodes CSAIDDTGELFF.